The following is a T cell receptor (beta chain) sequence with its context. Sequenced by immunoSEQ multiplex PCR; TCRdb stores in-frame clones only, minus some. This table has 50,000 or so clones, 94% appearing once. The sample originates from a study of T cell changes during pregnancy in multiple sclerosis. This CDR3 has 15 residues. The junction had 9 bases not matched to a gene; V was cut back by 4 bases and J by 5 bases. CDR1 is SGHNT, CDR2 YYREEE, per germline (reference sequence). This clonotype was sampled from a female donor with multiple sclerosis, enrolled in a pregnancy study. The chain employs TRBV5-4 and TRBJ2-5; 9 nucleotides agree with TRBD1. This sample comprised CD4+ T cells from peripheral blood mononuclear cells, obtained in the second trimester of pregnancy. The CDR3 DNA reads as TGTGCCAGCAGCCCTAAACAGGGGGCGGGGGAGACCCAGTACTTC. It specifies CASSPKQGAGETQYF.